This TCR beta chain was identified in a study of T cell clusters in autoimmune cytopenias. TRB amplification used 250 ng of peripheral blood genomic DNA. The CDR3 sequence is 16 residues long. Germline CDR1 MNHEY, CDR2 SVGAGI. One tube held mixed TRB-A and TRB-B primer pools for touch-down PCR. Reprocessing the multiplex PCR reads, TCRdb reports a single entry for every CDR3 protein and omits DNA. This table lists 6,000 to 8,000 distinct CDR3 sequences. These same data were also listed under a study on T cell repertoires in aging, cancer and after chemotherapy. That report adds: Donors were grouped into six age bands spanning 30 or younger through 70 or older.

Sequencing was performed on peripheral blood. The receptor comes from a human donor in good health. The chain couples TRBV6-5 to TRBJ2-3; TCRdb lists TRBD1, though no DNA is available to test this call. CDR3 residues: CASSNQLGGYTDTQYF.